The 19 T cell receptor beta chains presented below share a single source sample, sequenced in a study of read filtering for tumor transcriptome and immune sequencing. From 300 to 400 ng of RNA, a library with molecular barcoded alpha/delta and beta/gamma adaptors was made. TCRdb re-called the reads through MiXCR, storing one row per CDR3 protein. The data hold 8,500 to 9,500 distinct CDR3 sequences, with 15% to 20% observed a single time. The sequenced sample was a population of CD138-negative cells sorted from bone marrow. The origin of the receptors is a donor at least 40 years old with multiple myeloma.

About this clonotype: This sequence is one base from a far larger clone and is likely a read error. The chain uses TRBV11-3 and TRBJ2-1; no firm D call. This CDR3 comprises 12 residues. Germline V gene lookup returns CDR1 SGHNT and CDR2 YENEEA. CDR3 in DNA: TGTGCCAGCAGCTTAGCCTACAGTGAGCAGTTCTTC. Its protein product is CASSLAYSEQFF.

This clonotype was detected ten times or more. The V gene is TRBV29-1, the J gene TRBJ2-5; TRBD1 matches 7 bases. Germline V gives CDR1 SQVTM, CDR2 ANQGSEA. CDR3 length equals 12 residues. J lost 5 bases, V lost 3 bases, and 3 bases had no gene match. For the CDR3, the DNA is TGCAGCGTTGATAGGGGGCGGGAGACCCAGTACTTC. This sequence encodes CSVDRGRETQYF.

By its share, this clonotype is medium-sized. V usage is TRBV7-8 and J usage is TRBJ2-1; perhaps TRBD2 as D (6 bases). This CDR3 comprises 15 residues. V lost 2 bases and J 2 bases, leaving 10 bases between the germline ends. Germline CDR1 reads SGHVS; CDR2 reads FQNEAQ. CDR3 coding DNA: TGTGCCAGCAGCTTAAGGGTAGCGGCCTACAATGAGCAGTTCTTC. It yields the protein CASSLRVAAYNEQFF.

This clonotype is medium-sized. The J gene is TRBJ2-2, the V gene TRBV28; a possible D gene is TRBD2 (6 bases). Germline V gene lookup returns CDR1 MDHEN and CDR2 SYDVKM. Between the trimmed V and J ends, which lost 8 bases and 6 bases, there was a span of 13 bases. This CDR3 comprises 13 residues. The CDR3 loop is CASGGIIAGELFF. The CDR3 DNA reads TGTGCCAGCGGAGGGATCATCGCCGGGGAGCTGTTTTTT.

This clonotype has a count of ten or more. The chain carries TRBV6-5 and TRBJ1-5; D gene ambiguous. Between the trimmed V and J ends, which lost 7 bases and 4 bases, there was a span of 20 bases. Looked up from germline, CDR1 is MNHEY and CDR2 is SVGAGI. The CDR3 is 16 amino acids. The CDR3 DNA is TGTGCCAGCATGAAGGCAGGCACTTTGGGGAATCAGCCCCAGCATTTT. Encoded protein: CASMKAGTLGNQPQHF.

This clonotype occurred many times. The chain has TRBV6-1 and TRBJ1-1, with 7 bases lining up with TRBD1. The germline CDR1 and CDR2 sequences are MNHNS and SASEGT. This CDR3 is built from 14 residues. With V trimmed by 8 bases and J by 0 bases, 6 bases remained unmatched. The chain's CDR3 is CASQGDRVNTEAFF. CDR3 DNA sequence: TGTGCCAGCCAGGGGGACAGAGTGAACACTGAAGCTTTCTTT.

This clonotype was recorded at least ten times. The gene calls are TRBV6-6 and TRBJ2-5; D not resolved. Germline V gene sequence: CDR1 MNHNY, CDR2 SVGAGI (reference sequence). V was clipped by 4 bases and J by 2 bases, with 8 bases between them. This CDR3 has 13 amino acids. CDR3 nucleotide sequence: TGTGCCAGCAGTTTCTTTATGCAAGAGACCCAGTACTTC. Residues: CASSFFMQETQYF.

The chain couples TRBV29-1 to TRBJ2-7; 7 bases agree with TRBD2. CDR3 length: 12 residues. V trimming: 7 bases; J trimming: 3 bases; junction bases outside the gene matches: 6. Germline CDR1 SQVTM, CDR2 ANQGSEA. The chain's CDR3 is CSAGSGGYEQYF. CDR3 nucleotide sequence: TGCAGCGCGGGGTCGGGAGGCTACGAGCAGTACTTC.

The chain employs TRBV7-6 and TRBJ2-1, with 8 bases lining up with TRBD1. V gave up 5 bases and J gave up 1 base; unmatched junction bases: 7. The CDR3 is 16 amino acids. Per the germline V gene, CDR1 is SGHVS and CDR2 is FNYEAQ. CDR3 DNA: TGTGCCAGCAGCCCTCGGACAGGGAGATCCTACAATGAGCAGTTCTTC. Residues: CASSPRTGRSYNEQFF.

This clonotype has ten or more counts. This chain connects TRBV30 to TRBJ2-1, with no clear D. The CDR3 totals 13 residues. Germline CDR1 GTSNPN, CDR2 SVGIG (reference sequence). With 1 base removed from V and 7 bases from J, the gap between germline ends came to 11 bases. The DNA for the CDR3 is TGTGCCTGGAGTGGTGGCTCCACGAATGAGCAGTTCTTC. Its translation: CAWSGGSTNEQFF.

The sample holds many counts of this clonotype. The CDR3 bases are TGCGCCAGCAGCCAAGAGGGGACATCCGGGGAGCTGTTTTTT. Translated, it gives CASSQEGTSGELFF. The rearrangement uses TRBV4-3 and TRBJ2-2; weak D call: TRBD1 (6 bases). Germline CDR1 is LGHNA and CDR2 is YSLEER. V was shortened by 0 bases and J by 6 bases, with 8 bases between the two germline ends. The CDR3 spans 14 residues.

This clonotype is judged large. The J gene is TRBJ2-1, the V gene TRBV18; 8 bases are a match to TRBD1. The trim removed 3 bases at V and 2 bases at J, leaving 12 bases unmatched. Germline assignment: CDR1 KGHSH and CDR2 LQKENI. The CDR3 has 18 amino acids. CDR3: CASSPRDRQRVPYNEQFF. CDR3 DNA: TGTGCCAGCTCACCCCGGGACAGGCAGAGGGTACCCTACAATGAGCAGTTCTTC. Full variable domain (outside the CDR3, taken from reference TRBV18 and TRBJ2-1): NAGVMQNPRHLVRRRGQEARLRCSPMKGHSHVYWYRQLPEEGLKFMVYLQKENIIDESGMPKERFSAEFPKEGPSILRIQQVVRGDSAAYFCASSPRDRQRVPYNEQFFGPGTRLTVL.

This clonotype was seen at least ten times. The chain recombines TRBV2 with TRBJ2-5; 12 bases are shared with TRBD2. Trimming removed 3 bases from V and 2 bases from J; junction bases left unmatched: 7. Germline V gene data show CDR1 as SNHLY and CDR2 as FYNNEI. This CDR3 contains 17 residues. CDR3 protein: CASSDNGLAGRQETQYF. CDR3 DNA sequence: TGTGCCAGCAGTGACAATGGACTAGCGGGACGACAAGAGACCCAGTACTTC.

Many counts were recorded for this clonotype. CDR3 nucleotide sequence: TGTGCCAGCAGTTCCGGGACGGTCTCCTACGAGCAGTACTTC. This sequence encodes CASSSGTVSYEQYF. The rearrangement joins TRBV28 to TRBJ2-7; D tentatively reads TRBD1 or TRBD2 (5 bases each). V dropped 4 bases and J dropped 0 bases, with 10 bases sitting between them. The CDR3 runs to 14 residues. Germline V gives CDR1 MDHEN, CDR2 SYDVKM.

This clonotype is judged medium-sized. The V gene is TRBV7-9, the J gene TRBJ1-1, with a weak D call TRBD1 (6 bases). CDR1 SEHNR and CDR2 FQNEAQ come from the germline V gene (reference sequence). The CDR3 covers 14 residues. V lost 5 bases to trimming and J lost 8 bases, with 18 bases between them. CDR3 bases: TGTGCCAGCAGCCCTAGGACAGATTCTCCCGAAGCTTTCTTT. This translates into CASSPRTDSPEAFF.

Judged by abundance, this clonotype is medium-sized (0.01 to 0.1%). The chain is built from TRBV27 and TRBJ2-5; 10 bases match TRBD1. Trimming cost V 5 bases and J 7 bases; bases outside gene matches: 13. The CDR3 consists of 16 residues. CDR1 is MNHEY, CDR2 SMNVEV, per germline (reference sequence). The CDR3 spells CASSITLGTGAVTQYF. The CDR3 region has the DNA TGTGCCAGCAGTATAACTCTCGGGACAGGGGCTGTGACCCAGTACTTC.

This clonotype was recorded many times. V usage is TRBV7-2 and J usage is TRBJ1-3, with 7 bases that match TRBD1. This CDR3 comprises 16 residues. V lost 5 bases to trimming and J lost 6 bases; unmatched junction nucleotides: 13. Germline V gives CDR1 SGHTA, CDR2 FQGNSA. CDR3 protein: CASSPRGAPSINTIYF. The CDR3 bases are TGTGCCAGCAGCCCCAGGGGGGCTCCCTCTATAAACACCATATATTTT. The full variable domain, with the rest looked up from reference TRBV7-2 and TRBJ1-3, is GAGVSQSPSNKVTEKGKDVELRCDPISGHTALYWYRQSLGQGLEFLIYFQGNSAPDKSGLPSDRFSAERTGGSVSTLTIQRTQQEDSAVYLCASSPRGAPSINTIYFGEGSWLTVV.

This clonotype was seen a handful of times. The chain recombines TRBV15 with TRBJ2-1, with 7 bases aligning to TRBD2. With 8 bases clipped from V and 6 bases from J, the junction kept 10 bases outside the gene matches. The CDR3 is 14 residues long. Germline CDR1 reads LNHNV; CDR2 reads YYDKDF (reference sequence). CDR3 in amino acids: CATALPGRSNEQFF. The CDR3 coding sequence is TGTGCCACCGCTCTCCCCGGGAGGTCCAATGAGCAGTTCTTC.

As concerns this clonotype: A read error is the likely source, as a far larger clone sits one nucleotide away. This rearrangement joins TRBV5-8 to TRBJ2-7; 7 positions agree with TRBD1. V gave up 1 base and J gave up 6 bases; unmatched junction bases: 10. Looked up from germline, CDR1 is SGHTS and CDR2 is YDEGEE. The CDR3 loop spans 15 amino acids. The CDR3 reads CASSLSRDSGCEQYF. For the CDR3, the DNA is TGTGCCAGCAGCTTGTCCCGGGACAGCGGCTGCGAGCAGTACTTC.